This TCR beta chain was sequenced for a study of blood T cell repertoires in COVID-19. About the study: Acute and convalescent COVID-19 specimens originated in the United States, Italy and Spain. In each case, the material was cDNA or gDNA derived from T cells, B-cell-depleted T cells, or PBMCs.

In the source study's methods: Quantification of nucleated cells was approximated via reference gene primer amplification. Here immunoSEQ multiplex PCR was the method, and the copy in TCRdb shows in-frame clones only, minus some. V, J and clone size are taken as reported in that table, and D and trimming were inferred from the DNA itself. The profile covers approximately 70,000 clones, with around 88% appearing a single time and around 6.4% taken by the ten largest. This CDR3 contains 13 residues. In germline, CDR1 is SGHTA, CDR2 FQGNSA. The V end lost 5 bases, the J end lost 6 bases, and 12 bases lay between the germline ends.

Sequencing input: peripheral blood. The V gene is TRBV7-2, the J gene TRBJ2-3; D unresolved. The receptor's source is a woman aged 70-85 years with acute or convalescent COVID-19. CDR3 DNA sequence: TGTGCCAGCAGCACCGGAGATAGGGATACGCAGTATTTT. Protein sequence: CASSTGDRDTQYF.